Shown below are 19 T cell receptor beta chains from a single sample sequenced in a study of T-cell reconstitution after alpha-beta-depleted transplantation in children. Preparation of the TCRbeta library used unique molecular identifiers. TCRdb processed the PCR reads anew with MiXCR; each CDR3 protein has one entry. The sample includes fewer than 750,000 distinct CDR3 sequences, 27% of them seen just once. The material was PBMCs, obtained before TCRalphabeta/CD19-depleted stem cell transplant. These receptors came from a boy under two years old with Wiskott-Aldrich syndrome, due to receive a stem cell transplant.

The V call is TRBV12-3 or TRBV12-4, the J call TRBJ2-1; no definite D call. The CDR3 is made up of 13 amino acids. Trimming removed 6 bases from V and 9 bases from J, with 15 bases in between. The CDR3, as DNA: TGTGCCAGCAGCCGCCGGGTTACAGTTGAGCAGTTCTTC. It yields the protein CASSRRVTVEQFF.

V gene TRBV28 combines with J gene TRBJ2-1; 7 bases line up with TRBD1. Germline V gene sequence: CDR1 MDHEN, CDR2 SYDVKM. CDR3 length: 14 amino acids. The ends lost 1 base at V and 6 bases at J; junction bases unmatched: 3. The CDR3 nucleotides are TGTGCCAGCAGTTTATTATGGACAGGCAATGAGCAGTTCTTC. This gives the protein CASSLLWTGNEQFF.

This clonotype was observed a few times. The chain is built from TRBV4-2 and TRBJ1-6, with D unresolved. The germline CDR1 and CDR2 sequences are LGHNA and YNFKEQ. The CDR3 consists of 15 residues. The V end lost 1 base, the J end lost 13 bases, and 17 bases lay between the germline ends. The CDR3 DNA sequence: TGTGCCAGCAGCCAAGGGCCAAGCGCTAGGAGGCCCCTCCACTTT. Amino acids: CASSQGPSARRPLHF.

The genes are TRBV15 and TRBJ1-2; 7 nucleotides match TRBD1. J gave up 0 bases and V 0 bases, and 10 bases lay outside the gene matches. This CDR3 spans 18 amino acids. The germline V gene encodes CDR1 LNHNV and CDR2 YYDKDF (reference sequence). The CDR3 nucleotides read TGTGCCACCAGCAGAGATTTGGGGACAGATTCCGCTAACTATGGCTACACCTTC. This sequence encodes CATSRDLGTDSANYGYTF.

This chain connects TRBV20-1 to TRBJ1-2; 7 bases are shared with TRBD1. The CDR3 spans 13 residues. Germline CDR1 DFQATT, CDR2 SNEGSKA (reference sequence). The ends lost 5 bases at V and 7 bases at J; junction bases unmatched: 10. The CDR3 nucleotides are TGCAGTGCTCCTCGACAGGGTACGGCTGGCTACACCTTC. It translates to CSAPRQGTAGYTF.

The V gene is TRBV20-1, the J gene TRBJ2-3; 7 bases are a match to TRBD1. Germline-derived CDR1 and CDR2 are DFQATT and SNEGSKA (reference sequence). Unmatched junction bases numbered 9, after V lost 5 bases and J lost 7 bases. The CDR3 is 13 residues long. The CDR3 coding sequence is TGCAGTGCTCTCGACAGGGTATCCAATACGCAGTATTTT. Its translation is CSALDRVSNTQYF.

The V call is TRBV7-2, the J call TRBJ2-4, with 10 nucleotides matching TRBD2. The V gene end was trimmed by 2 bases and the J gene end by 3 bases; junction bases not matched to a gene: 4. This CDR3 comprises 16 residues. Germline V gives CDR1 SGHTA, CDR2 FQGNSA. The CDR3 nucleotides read TGTGCCAGCAGCTTACTAGCGGGAGTCGGCAAAAACATTCAGTACTTC. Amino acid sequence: CASSLLAGVGKNIQYF.

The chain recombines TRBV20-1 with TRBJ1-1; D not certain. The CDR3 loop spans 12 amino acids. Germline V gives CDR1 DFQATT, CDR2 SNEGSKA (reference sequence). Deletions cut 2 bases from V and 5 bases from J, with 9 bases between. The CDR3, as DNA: TGCAGTGCTAGAAAATCTAATACTGAAGCTTTCTTT. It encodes CSARKSNTEAFF.

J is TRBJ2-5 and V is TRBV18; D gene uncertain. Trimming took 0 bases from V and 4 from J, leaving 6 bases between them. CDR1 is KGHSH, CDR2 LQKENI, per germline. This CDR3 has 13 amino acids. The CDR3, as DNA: TGTGCCAGCTCACCACCAATAGTAGAGACCCAGTACTTC. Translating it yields CASSPPIVETQYF.

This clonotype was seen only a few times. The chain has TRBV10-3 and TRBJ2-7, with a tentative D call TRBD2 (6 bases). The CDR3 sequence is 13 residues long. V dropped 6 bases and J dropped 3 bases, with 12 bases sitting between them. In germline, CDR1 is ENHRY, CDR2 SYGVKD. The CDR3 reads CAISLGGVYEQYF. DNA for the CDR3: TGTGCCATCAGCCTGGGGGGAGTCTACGAGCAGTACTTC.

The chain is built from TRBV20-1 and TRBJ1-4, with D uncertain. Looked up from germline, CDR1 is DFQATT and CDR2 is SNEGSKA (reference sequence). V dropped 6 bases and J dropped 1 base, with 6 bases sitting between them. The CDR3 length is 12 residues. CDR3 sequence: CSARLTNEKLFF. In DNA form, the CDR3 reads TGCAGTGCCAGGCTAACTAATGAAAAACTGTTTTTT.

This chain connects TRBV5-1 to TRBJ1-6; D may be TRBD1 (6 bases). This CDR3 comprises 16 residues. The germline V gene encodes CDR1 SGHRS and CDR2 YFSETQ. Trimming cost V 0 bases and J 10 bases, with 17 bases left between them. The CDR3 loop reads CASSLAPGQTQSPLHF. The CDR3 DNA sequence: TGCGCCAGCAGCTTGGCCCCAGGACAGACCCAGTCACCCCTCCACTTT.

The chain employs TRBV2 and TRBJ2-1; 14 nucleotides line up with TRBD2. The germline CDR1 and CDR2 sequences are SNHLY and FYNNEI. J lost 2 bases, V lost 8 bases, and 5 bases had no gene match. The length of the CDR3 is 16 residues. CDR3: CASGGTSGSTYNEQFF. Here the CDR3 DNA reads TGTGCCAGCGGAGGGACTAGCGGGAGCACCTACAATGAGCAGTTCTTC.

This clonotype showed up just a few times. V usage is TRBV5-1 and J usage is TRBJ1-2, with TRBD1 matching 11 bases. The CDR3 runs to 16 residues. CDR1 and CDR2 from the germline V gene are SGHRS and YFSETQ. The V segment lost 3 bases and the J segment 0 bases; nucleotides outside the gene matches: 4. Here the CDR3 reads CASSSDRGPANYGYTF. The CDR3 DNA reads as TGCGCCAGCAGCTCGGACAGGGGGCCTGCTAACTATGGCTACACCTTC.

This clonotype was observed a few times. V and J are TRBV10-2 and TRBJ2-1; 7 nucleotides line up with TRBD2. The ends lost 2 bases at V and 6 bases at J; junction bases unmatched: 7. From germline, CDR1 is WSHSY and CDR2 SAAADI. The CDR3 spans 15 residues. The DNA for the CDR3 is TGCGCCAGCAGTGAGGACCCGGGACTATCCAATGAGCAGTTCTTC. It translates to CASSEDPGLSNEQFF.

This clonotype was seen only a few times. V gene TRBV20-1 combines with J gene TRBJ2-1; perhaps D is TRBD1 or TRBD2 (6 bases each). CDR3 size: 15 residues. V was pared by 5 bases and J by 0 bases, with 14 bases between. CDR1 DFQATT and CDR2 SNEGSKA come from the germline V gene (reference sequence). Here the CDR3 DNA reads TGCAGTGCTGGAGGAGGGGGTAGCTCCTACAATGAGCAGTTCTTC. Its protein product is CSAGGGGSSYNEQFF.

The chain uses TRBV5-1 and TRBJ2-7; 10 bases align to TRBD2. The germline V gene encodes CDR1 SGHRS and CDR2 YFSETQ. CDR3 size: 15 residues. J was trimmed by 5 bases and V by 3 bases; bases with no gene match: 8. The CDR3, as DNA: TGCGCCAGCAGCTCCCGCGCTAGCGGGAGAAACGAGCAGTACTTC. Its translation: CASSSRASGRNEQYF.

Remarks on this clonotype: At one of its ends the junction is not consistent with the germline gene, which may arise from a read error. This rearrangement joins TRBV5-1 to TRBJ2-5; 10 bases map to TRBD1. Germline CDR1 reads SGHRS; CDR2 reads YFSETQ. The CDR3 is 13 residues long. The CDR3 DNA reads TGTGCCAGCAGCGGGGACAGGGGAGAGACCCAGTACTTC. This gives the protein CASSGDRGETQYF.

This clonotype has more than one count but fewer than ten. The CDR3 sequence is CASSSRDSNTGELFF. In DNA form, the CDR3 reads TGCGCCAGCAGCTCCCGGGACTCGAACACCGGGGAGCTGTTTTTT. The V call is TRBV5-1, the J call TRBJ2-2; D perhaps matches TRBD2 (6 bases). The CDR3 length is 15 residues. V gave up 3 bases and J gave up 0 bases, with 9 bases separating them. Looked up from germline, CDR1 is SGHRS and CDR2 is YFSETQ.